This T cell receptor beta chain is drawn from a study of T cell repertoires in cytomegalovirus infection. Study context: Peptides in the study included HLA-C-restricted and HLA-B-restricted CMV epitopes. Indicated by public TCR beta signatures were CMV infection and matching HLA type. Study results and caveats: Cumulated frequencies of public TCR beta families served to identify carriers of CMV plus the relevant HLA. Ex vivo responses were dominated by HLA-C-restricted CMV-specific TCR beta clonotypes.

CDR3 length: 15 residues. From germline, CDR1 is SNHLY and CDR2 FYNNEI. J lost 3 bases, V lost 2 bases, and 4 bases had no gene match. This clonotype has more than one count but fewer than ten. Its target is not known. One entry per CDR3 protein results from TCRdb running MiXCR on the reads. Of roughly 170,000 distinct CDR3 sequences in the sample, 20% to 25% were seen once. The chain has TRBV2 and TRBJ1-2; TRBD1 matches at 9 bases. The receptor's source is a human donor in good health (CMV status not recorded). Some clones in this sample may be carry-over from other donors' samples. The sequencing used CD8+ T cells from cultured PBMCs, collected from culture after CMV antigen stimulation. CDR3 DNA: TGTGCCAGCAGTGAATTGAGACAGGGGGACTATGGCTACACCTTC. It translates to CASSELRQGDYGYTF.